The 17 T cell receptor beta chains in this list originate from one sample, sequenced in a study of chemoradiotherapy in HPV16-positive cancers (dated by TCRdb to 2022 to 2024). Receptor amplification or capture employed the immunoSEQ multiplex PCR assay. What TCRdb holds here is the immuneACCESS table cut down to in-frame rearrangements. Part of the clones is not present; checked against another copy, under half of the missing clones reflect an unresolved V gene, and the others are unexplained. The table for this sample lists around 3,700 clones; roughly 78% of them were counted only once. The ten largest clones capture about 9.7% of the sample. Sample: tumor tissue, taken from a patient who underwent chemoradiotherapy. The receptors were gathered from a human donor with HPV-associated anogenital cancer.

This sequence joins TRBV6-5 and TRBJ2-6, with D possibly being TRBD2 (6 bases). Germline CDR1 reads MNHEY; CDR2 reads SVGAGI. The V gene lost 3 bases and the J gene lost 0 bases, with 9 bases spanning the gap. This CDR3 has 16 amino acids. Written as DNA, the CDR3 is TGTGCCAGCAGTTATCACGGGGGCTCTGGGGCCAACGTCCTGACTTTC. Protein sequence: CASSYHGGSGANVLTF.

The chain uses TRBV27 and TRBJ2-3; D is uncertain. The CDR3 runs 13 residues. Germline loops: CDR1 MNHEY, CDR2 SMNVEV (reference sequence). Trimming took 4 bases from V and 4 from J, leaving 9 bases between them. The CDR3 sequence: CASSSPPSDTQYF. CDR3 nucleotide sequence: TGTGCCAGCAGTTCTCCTCCCTCAGATACGCAGTATTTT.

The genes are TRBV19 and TRBJ1-2; unclear D gene. Deletions cut 3 bases from V and 8 bases from J, with 7 bases between. Germline V gene sequence: CDR1 LNHDA, CDR2 SQIVND (reference sequence). The length of the CDR3 is 11 residues. CDR3 DNA: TGTGCCAGTAGTATGTTGTTCGGCTACACCTTC. This codes for CASSMLFGYTF.

The V call is TRBV19, the J call TRBJ1-2; TRBD1 aligns across 7 bases. CDR3 size: 15 residues. In germline, CDR1 is LNHDA, CDR2 SQIVND (reference sequence). V lost 3 bases and J lost 6; bases outside the gene matches: 10. The CDR3 DNA sequence: TGTGCCAGTAGTATGCTCTCCGGTGGACAGGATGGCTACACCTTC. It encodes CASSMLSGGQDGYTF.

DNA for the CDR3: TGTGCCAGCAGTGTCCAGGACAGCGCAGATACGCAGTATTTT. Its protein is CASSVQDSADTQYF. The chain combines TRBV6-4 with TRBJ2-3; tentative D call: TRBD1 (6 bases). Trimming took off 4 bases at V and 4 bases at J, with 12 bases between the two ends. The CDR3 contains 14 residues. The germline gives CDR1 MRHNA, CDR2 SNTAGT.

V and J are TRBV2 and TRBJ1-5; tentatively, D is TRBD1 (5 bases). The germline CDR1 and CDR2 sequences are SNHLY and FYNNEI. The CDR3 contains 16 residues. V lost 8 bases, J lost 1 base, and 18 bases lay in between. In DNA, the CDR3 is TGTGCCAGCCAGGGTGAATACGTTTTAAGCAATCAGCCCCAGCATTTT. Amino acid sequence: CASQGEYVLSNQPQHF.

The chain is built from TRBV6-1 and TRBJ1-6; perhaps TRBD1 as D (6 bases). With 2 bases removed from V and 6 bases from J, the gap between germline ends came to 11 bases. This CDR3 comprises 15 residues. Germline V gene data show CDR1 as MNHNS and CDR2 as SASEGT. The CDR3 DNA reads as TGTGCCAGCAGTGAAAGTAGGACAGCTAATTCACCCCTCCACTTT. It encodes CASSESRTANSPLHF.

V usage is TRBV6-1 and J usage is TRBJ1-4; 9 bases agree with TRBD1. V gave up 6 bases and J gave up 5 bases; unmatched junction bases: 7. In germline, CDR1 is MNHNS, CDR2 SASEGT. The CDR3 consists of 15 residues. The CDR3 nucleotides are TGTGCCAGCAGCCAGAGGGACAGGGCAAATGAAAAACTGTTTTTT. This codes for CASSQRDRANEKLFF.

V and J are TRBV5-6 and TRBJ2-3; TRBD1 matches at 8 bases. Germline CDR1 reads SGHDT; CDR2 reads YYEEEE. With V trimmed by 4 bases and J by 1 base, 5 bases remained unmatched. CDR3 size: 15 residues. The CDR3 coding sequence is TGTGCCAGCAGCCAGGACAGGGTAGGCACAGATACGCAGTATTTT. Protein product: CASSQDRVGTDTQYF.

This chain links TRBV19 with TRBJ1-1, with TRBD1 matching over 8 bases. The V gene end was trimmed by 5 bases and the J gene end by 1 base; junction bases not matched to a gene: 6. Germline V gene data show CDR1 as LNHDA and CDR2 as SQIVND (reference sequence). The CDR3 contains 15 residues. CDR3 region: CASSRDRMTNTEAFF. The CDR3 nucleotides read TGTGCCAGTAGTCGGGACAGGATGACGAACACTGAAGCTTTCTTT.

The gene calls are TRBV29-1 and TRBJ2-4, with TRBD2 matching over 7 bases. After removal of 3 bases from V and 8 bases from J, the junction contained 1 base not matched to a gene. This CDR3 is 11 amino acids long. Germline V gene lookup returns CDR1 SQVTM and CDR2 ANQGSEA. As DNA, the CDR3 is TGCAGCGTTGATCGGGGGGACATTCAGTACTTC. Amino acid sequence: CSVDRGDIQYF.

This chain connects TRBV28 to TRBJ2-1; TRBD1 agrees at 7 bases. The CDR3 covers 13 residues. Germline values: CDR1 MDHEN, CDR2 SYDVKM. V lost 8 bases and J lost 10; bases outside the gene matches: 11. This chain's CDR3 is CASQGQIGREQFF. CDR3 DNA sequence: TGTGCCAGCCAGGGACAGATAGGACGGGAGCAGTTCTTC. Together with reference TRBV28 and TRBJ2-1, the CDR3 gives the full variable domain: DVKVTQSSRYLVKRTGEKVFLECVQDMDHENMFWYRQDPGLGLRLIYFSYDVKMKEKGDIPEGYSVSREKKERFSLILESASTNQTSMYLCASQGQIGREQFFGPGTRLTVL.

The gene calls are TRBV18 and TRBJ1-1; TRBD1 might be the D (5 bases). V was shortened by 0 bases and J by 1 base, with 9 bases between the two germline ends. The CDR3 runs 15 residues. Germline-derived CDR1 and CDR2 are KGHSH and LQKENI. CDR3 coding DNA: TGTGCCAGCTCACCACCGGTACAGGCGAACACTGAAGCTTTCTTT. Encoded protein: CASSPPVQANTEAFF.

The chain couples TRBV9 to TRBJ2-1, with TRBD2 as a possible D gene (6 bases). The V gene lost 3 bases and the J gene lost 1 base, with 14 bases spanning the gap. The CDR3 has 16 residues. The V gene's germline CDR1 is SGDLS and CDR2 YYNGEE. The CDR3 nucleotides are TGTGCCAGCAGCGCCCGGGACTTAACGTCCTACAATGAGCAGTTCTTC. As protein: CASSARDLTSYNEQFF.

This clone appeared a few times. The V call is TRBV6-5, the J call TRBJ2-1; 9 bases fit TRBD2. CDR1 and CDR2 from the germline V gene are MNHEY and SVGAGI. J was trimmed by 4 bases and V by 2 bases; bases with no gene match: 3. The CDR3 is 15 residues long. The CDR3 spells CASSYIAGEYNEQFF. The CDR3 DNA follows: TGTGCCAGCAGTTACATAGCGGGAGAGTACAATGAGCAGTTCTTC.

The chain couples TRBV10-2 to TRBJ2-7, with no clear D. Trimming removed 8 bases at V and 0 bases at J, with 11 bases between. The CDR3 totals 13 residues. CDR1 WSHSY and CDR2 SAAADI come from the germline V gene. As DNA, the CDR3 is TGCGCCAGCGAGTCCGGGTCCTCCTACGAGCAGTACTTC. It specifies CASESGSSYEQYF.

The genes are TRBV28 and TRBJ2-7; 7 bases are a match to TRBD2. The germline CDR1 and CDR2 sequences are MDHEN and SYDVKM. J lost 0 bases, V lost 3 bases, and 11 bases had no gene match. This CDR3 contains 17 residues. The CDR3 is CASSFPRLAAISYEQYF. Here the CDR3 DNA reads TGTGCCAGCAGTTTCCCCCGACTAGCCGCAATCTCCTACGAGCAGTACTTC.